The 31 T cell receptor beta chains reported below all come from one sample, sequenced in a study of regulatory T cells in long-lasting Graves disease. Time point in this sample: newly diagnosed GD, antithyroid drugs for less than 3 months. Scientists built the TCR library using RNA that was extracted from PBMCs. With iRepertoire HTBI primers and Arm-PCR of CDR3 regions, TCR beta libraries were built. MiXCR was run by TCRdb on the multiplex PCR reads, yielding one entry per CDR3 protein. The profile shows around 400,000 distinct CDR3 sequences, roughly 12% of them singletons. These sequences were also reported in another study, on T cells in Graves' hyperthyroidism and ophthalmopathy.

Specimen: peripheral blood mononuclear cells (PBMCs), collected at new diagnosis, from a patient treated with antithyroid drugs. The receptor source for this set is a woman under 30 with Graves disease.

This clonotype was observed at least ten times. This chain links TRBV7-2 with TRBJ1-1, with a weak D call TRBD1 (6 bases). V was clipped by 0 bases and J by 3 bases, with 14 bases between them. Germline V lookup: CDR1 SGHTA, CDR2 FQGNSA. The CDR3 runs to 16 residues. The DNA for the CDR3 is TGTGCCAGCAGCTTAGCCAGCGGACAGTACTACACTGAAGCTTTCTTT. Translating gives CASSLASGQYYTEAFF.

This clonotype was seen ten or more times. The chain couples TRBV28 to TRBJ2-7, with unresolved D. The CDR3 runs 11 residues. CDR1 is MDHEN and CDR2 is SYDVKM in the germline V gene. V lost 3 bases, J lost 6 bases, and 6 bases lay in between. The CDR3 DNA reads TGTGCCAGCAGTTTTGGGGTCGAGCAGTACTTC. This encodes CASSFGVEQYF.

The J gene is TRBJ2-2, the V gene TRBV20-1; no reliable D call. V lost 1 base and J lost 2, with 2 bases in between. Germline lookup yields CDR1 DFQATT and CDR2 SNEGSKA (reference sequence). The CDR3 length is 12 residues. The CDR3 here is CSARANTGELFF. CDR3 bases: TGCAGTGCTAGAGCTAACACCGGGGAGCTGTTTTTT.

With respect to this clonotype: The junction departs from the called germline gene at one end, perhaps through a read error. DNA for the CDR3: TGTGCTAGCAGCTTAGCAACAGGGGGGCGAATAAATTATGGCTACACCTTC. The encoded protein is CASSLATGGRINYGYTF. This chain joins TRBV7-7 and TRBJ1-2; 8 bases fit TRBD1. In germline, CDR1 is SSHAT, CDR2 FNYEAQ (reference sequence). The CDR3 has 17 residues.

Ten or more counts support this clonotype. This chain joins TRBV2 and TRBJ1-5, with D possibly TRBD1 on 5 matching bases. Per germline, CDR1 SNHLY and CDR2 FYNNEI. This CDR3 is 14 amino acids long. V dropped 8 bases and J dropped 3 bases, with 14 bases sitting between them. The CDR3 region has the DNA TGTGCCAGCTCCCCTGACAGAAACAATCAGCCCCAGCATTTT. Amino acid sequence: CASSPDRNNQPQHF.

This clonotype was seen more than once but under ten times. The rearrangement links TRBV29-1 to TRBJ1-4; 7 bases map to TRBD1. CDR3 length: 14 amino acids. The J segment lost 7 bases and the V segment lost 6 bases, leaving 11 bases of the junction unmatched. Germline lookup yields CDR1 SQVTM and CDR2 ANQGSEA. The CDR3 here is CSVQTGLLSEKLFF. The CDR3 DNA sequence: TGCAGCGTGCAGACAGGGCTTCTGAGTGAAAAACTGTTTTTT.

This clonotype was seen many times. The J gene is TRBJ1-1, the V gene TRBV20-1; 10 nucleotides match TRBD1. The CDR3 has 14 amino acids. CDR1 DFQATT and CDR2 SNEGSKA come from the germline V gene (reference sequence). The V and J ends lost 6 bases and 7 bases, in that order; junction bases with no gene match: 11. The CDR3 loop is CSAANTGQGYEAFF. CDR3 bases: TGCAGTGCAGCCAATACGGGACAGGGGTATGAAGCTTTCTTT.

This clonotype was observed at least ten times. A single base separates this from a much larger clone, so it may be a read error. The chain couples TRBV28 to TRBJ1-1; D gene uncertain. CDR1 and CDR2 from the germline V gene are MDHEN and SYDVKM. This CDR3 region has 12 residues. The germline V and J ends were trimmed by 1 base and 7 bases, with 7 bases remaining between them. In nucleotides, the CDR3 is TGTGCCAGCAGTTTATATTACAGTGAAGCTTTCTTT. The encoded protein is CASSLYYSEAFF.

The J gene is TRBJ1-1, the V gene TRBV7-9; perhaps TRBD1 as D (6 bases). Germline assignment: CDR1 SEHNR and CDR2 FQNEAQ (reference sequence). CDR3 length equals 15 residues. The ends were cut back, 5 bases at V and 6 bases at J, with 19 bases in the middle. The CDR3 loop reads CASSPDTGGYAEAFF. The CDR3 coding sequence is TGTGCCAGCAGCCCTGACACGGGGGGCTACGCTGAAGCTTTCTTT.

This clonotype was counted at least ten times. V is TRBV7-2 and J is TRBJ1-5; no firm D call. Looked up from germline, CDR1 is SGHTA and CDR2 is FQGNSA. There are 17 residues in the CDR3. Trimming cost V 5 bases and J 0 bases, with 17 bases left between them. CDR3 amino acids: CASSPSSPDFSNQPQHF. The CDR3 DNA reads as TGTGCCAGCAGCCCGTCATCTCCAGATTTTAGCAATCAGCCCCAGCATTTT.

Ten or more counts support this clonotype. The chain combines TRBV11-2 with TRBJ2-1; tentatively, D is TRBD1 (5 bases). The CDR3 is made up of 12 amino acids. Trimming pared 5 bases from V and 15 bases from J, leaving 17 bases between. Germline CDR1 and CDR2: SGHAT and FQNNGV. As DNA, the CDR3 is TGTGCCAGCAGCCCCGACAGCCATTCCCCGTTCTTC. Translation: CASSPDSHSPFF.

This sequence joins TRBV20-1 and TRBJ2-2; 11 positions agree with TRBD2. From germline, CDR1 is DFQATT and CDR2 SNEGSKA (reference sequence). The CDR3 loop spans 18 amino acids. J gave up 3 bases and V 6 bases, and 15 bases lay outside the gene matches. The CDR3, as DNA: TGCAGTGCCCGAATGGGACTAGCGGCTACGTGGTACACCGGGGAGCTGTTTTTT. The encoded protein is CSARMGLAATWYTGELFF.

This clonotype has just a few counts. The junction departs from the called germline gene at one end, perhaps through a read error. V and J are TRBV7-9 and TRBJ1-5; D not resolved. This CDR3 is 14 amino acids long. Germline CDR1 SEHNR, CDR2 FQNEAQ (reference sequence). CDR3 loop: CTSSLDWAEEPQHF. The CDR3 coding sequence is TGTACCAGCAGCTTAGACTGGGCGGAGGAGCCCCAGCATTTT.

The rearrangement joins TRBV27 to TRBJ1-4; 7 bases align to TRBD1. The CDR3 consists of 13 residues. From germline, CDR1 is MNHEY and CDR2 SMNVEV (reference sequence). V shed 10 bases and J 3 bases; nucleotides not matched to a gene: 5. The CDR3 spells CATQGVSNEKLFF. In DNA form, the CDR3 reads TGTGCCACCCAGGGGGTTTCTAATGAAAAACTGTTTTTT.

This clonotype was observed a handful of times. The rearrangement uses TRBV6-1 and TRBJ1-1; no firm D call. This CDR3 spans 13 amino acids. Germline values: CDR1 MNHNS, CDR2 SASEGT. Trimming stripped 7 bases from V and 3 bases from J, with 12 bases between. CDR3 residues: CASKRGQHTEAFF. The CDR3 DNA reads as TGTGCCAGCAAACGGGGTCAGCACACTGAAGCTTTCTTT.

This clonotype was seen many times. The V gene is TRBV7-2, the J gene TRBJ2-7; a weak D match, TRBD2 (8 bases). Germline CDR1 reads SGHTA; CDR2 reads FQGNSA. CDR3 size: 15 residues. V lost 3 bases and J lost 2, with 14 bases in between. The CDR3 is CASSFDSGTAYEQYF. DNA for the CDR3: TGTGCCAGCAGCTTTGATAGCGGGACAGCCTACGAGCAGTACTTC.

This clonotype was seen only a few times. The rearrangement links TRBV9 to TRBJ1-2; 7 bases line up with TRBD1. Trimming at V came to 4 bases and at J to 3 bases, leaving 12 bases not matched to a gene. Germline CDR1 and CDR2: SGDLS and YYNGEE. This CDR3 contains 16 residues. The CDR3 sequence: CASSSPVRGPDYGYTF. CDR3 DNA sequence: TGTGCCAGCAGCTCACCCGTGAGGGGGCCTGACTATGGCTACACCTTC.

This clonotype was observed many times. The chain employs TRBV10-3 and TRBJ2-1; 7 positions agree with TRBD1. There are 13 residues in the CDR3. Germline trimming cut 9 bases from V and 9 bases from J; bases unmatched to any gene: 11. Per the germline V gene, CDR1 is ENHRY and CDR2 is SYGVKD. The CDR3 bases are TGTGCCATGCGAATACAGGGGTTCGGTGAGCAGTTCTTC. The encoded protein is CAMRIQGFGEQFF.

This clonotype was detected ten times or more. CDR3 bases: TGTGCCAGCAGCTACTCAGGTACTCTACGGGAAGATGGCTACACCTTC. Its protein is CASSYSGTLREDGYTF. The rearrangement links TRBV3-1 to TRBJ1-2; D is uncertain. This CDR3 region has 16 residues. V was clipped by 5 bases and J by 6 bases, with 22 bases between them. Germline lookup yields CDR1 LGHDT and CDR2 YNNKEL (reference sequence).

This clonotype was found many times. V usage is TRBV28 and J usage is TRBJ2-7, with D tentatively TRBD2 (5 bases). Per germline, CDR1 MDHEN and CDR2 SYDVKM. The CDR3 length is 18 residues. Trimming cost V 4 bases and J 3 bases, with 25 bases left between them. CDR3 in amino acids: CASSYWASAARSFYEQYF. In nucleotides, the CDR3 is TGTGCCAGCAGTTATTGGGCCTCAGCGGCGAGGTCGTTCTACGAGCAGTACTTC.

This clonotype was found many times. The DNA of the CDR3 is TGTGCCAGCAGCAAATTCCTAGCGGGTGGAAACACCGGGGAGCTGTTTTTT. This codes for CASSKFLAGGNTGELFF. The chain uses TRBV11-2 and TRBJ2-2, with 8 bases that match TRBD2. The CDR3 runs 17 residues. Germline V CDR1 and CDR2: SGHAT, FQNNGV. Trimming cost V 5 bases and J 2 bases; bases outside gene matches: 10.

This clonotype has ten or more counts. The chain combines TRBV6-1 with TRBJ2-1; D is perhaps TRBD1 or TRBD2 (7 bases each). V dropped 6 bases and J dropped 12 bases, with 27 bases sitting between them. The CDR3 has 16 amino acids. Germline lookup yields CDR1 MNHNS and CDR2 SASEGT. In DNA form, the CDR3 reads TGTGCCAGCAGCCATGGGGGGGACAGACTTCTTTCGGGGCAGTTCTTC. It codes for CASSHGGDRLLSGQFF.

At least ten counts were recorded for this clonotype. The chain joins TRBV7-2 to TRBJ1-2, with D maybe TRBD1 (5 bases). Germline V lookup: CDR1 SGHTA, CDR2 FQGNSA. The CDR3 length is 15 residues. Deletions cut 6 bases from V and 0 bases from J, with 14 bases between. CDR3 protein: CASSLQGLSNYGYTF. CDR3 sequence (DNA): TGTGCCAGCAGTCTCCAGGGACTCTCTAACTATGGCTACACCTTC.

This clonotype was observed at least ten times. The rearrangement joins TRBV20-1 to TRBJ2-7, with 7 bases fitting TRBD2. The trim removed 3 bases at V and 6 bases at J, leaving 11 bases unmatched. The CDR3 contains 14 residues. Germline values: CDR1 DFQATT, CDR2 SNEGSKA (reference sequence). CDR3 region: CSASLRTRWLEQYF. CDR3 DNA: TGCAGTGCTAGTCTCAGGACTAGGTGGCTCGAGCAGTACTTC.

This clonotype was counted at least ten times. The chain uses TRBV7-2 and TRBJ1-6; TRBD1 aligns across 12 bases. Germline V CDR1 and CDR2: SGHTA, FQGNSA. The CDR3 loop spans 18 amino acids. With 2 bases clipped from V and 5 bases from J, the junction kept 7 bases outside the gene matches. The CDR3 nucleotides read TGTGCCAGCAGCTTACCGGGACAGGGGGCGAAGAATAATTCACCCCTCCACTTT. Translating gives CASSLPGQGAKNNSPLHF.

There are many counts of this clonotype. This chain links TRBV6-5 with TRBJ2-7; 10 bases are a match to TRBD2. The J segment lost 5 bases and the V segment lost 2 bases, leaving 12 bases of the junction unmatched. The germline CDR1 and CDR2 sequences are MNHEY and SVGAGI. There are 17 residues in the CDR3. The CDR3 bases are TGTGCCAGCAGTTACGGCCTAGCGGGAGTGTCTCTCCACGAGCAGTACTTC. As protein: CASSYGLAGVSLHEQYF.

On this clonotype itself: Since a much larger clone is just one base distant, this may be a read error. The rearrangement uses TRBV12-3 or TRBV12-4 and TRBJ1-2; D is unresolved. The CDR3 totals 13 residues. The CDR3 region is CASSLRADYGHTF. CDR3 nucleotide sequence: TGTGCCAGCAGCCTACGGGCCGACTATGGCCACACCTTC.

This clonotype was observed many times. The rearrangement uses TRBV7-2 and TRBJ2-3, with 7 positions matching TRBD1. The germline CDR1 and CDR2 sequences are SGHTA and FQGNSA. CDR3 length: 14 amino acids. The V segment lost 5 bases and the J segment 6 bases; nucleotides outside the gene matches: 8. The CDR3 here is CASSRDRTMDTQYF. CDR3 coding DNA: TGTGCCAGCAGCCGGGACAGAACCATGGATACGCAGTATTTT.

The table lists this clonotype with many counts. This chain uses TRBV5-1 with TRBJ2-1; D may be TRBD1 or TRBD2 (5 bases each). Germline CDR1 reads SGHRS; CDR2 reads YFSETQ. CDR3 length: 13 residues. Deletions cut 8 bases from V and 5 bases from J, with 14 bases between. The CDR3 nucleotides are TGCGCCAGTAGGGGCCCCGGGGACAATGAGCAGTTCTTC. Encoded protein: CASRGPGDNEQFF.

At least ten counts were recorded for this clonotype. The J gene is TRBJ2-5, the V gene TRBV3-1; D is undetermined. V was trimmed by 4 bases and J by 2 bases, leaving 5 bases between them. The CDR3 loop spans 12 amino acids. Germline-derived CDR1 and CDR2 are LGHDT and YNNKEL (reference sequence). The CDR3 region has the DNA TGTGCCAGCAGCCCGTTACAAGAGACCCAGTACTTC. Protein: CASSPLQETQYF.

This clonotype was observed at least ten times. The genes are TRBV7-2 and TRBJ2-2; the match to TRBD1 covers 9 bases. The CDR3 totals 14 residues. The germline V gene has CDR1 SGHTA and CDR2 FQGNSA. V shed 3 bases, J shed 4 bases, and the junction held 0 bases outside the gene matches. This CDR3 reads CASSLTGGTGELFF. The CDR3 DNA is TGTGCCAGCAGCTTGACAGGGGGCACCGGGGAGCTGTTTTTT.